Presented here are 21 T cell receptor beta chains from one specimen sequenced in a study of shared clonotypes between healthy human individuals (dated by TCRdb to about 2020). For the CD8 naive samples, CD45RO-negative cells were positively selected for CCR7, yielding a CD45RA+CCR7+ population from which TemRA cells were excluded. Receptors were amplified or captured by the immunoSEQ multiplex PCR assay. As stored in TCRdb, this immuneACCESS dataset retains in-frame rearrangements with V and J assigned. A fraction of the clones does not appear; measured against another copy, unresolved V genes explain less than half of the discrepancy, and the remainder lacks a known reason. The sample table holds about 2.1 million clones, of which approximately 94% were seen once. About 1.8% of the sample is taken by the ten largest. The sequenced sample consisted of naive CD8+ T cells from PBMCs. Explained via the paper, the cell subset or site label denotes: CD45RA+CCR7+. The receptors derive from a man between 18 and 29 years old in good health. Some clones in this sample may be carry-over from other donors' samples.

This clone was seen a few times. The chain joins TRBV5-4 to TRBJ1-1; D gene ambiguous. Trimming stripped 5 bases from V and 1 base from J, with 6 bases between. From germline, CDR1 is SGHNT and CDR2 YYREEE (reference sequence). The CDR3 runs to 12 residues. CDR3 sequence reads: CASRKGNTEAFF. Here the CDR3 DNA reads TGTGCCAGCAGGAAAGGGAACACTGAAGCTTTCTTT.

CDR3: CAWSGTEGYTF. The CDR3 coding sequence is TGTGCCTGGAGTGGAACAGAGGGCTACACCTTC. V gene TRBV30 combines with J gene TRBJ1-2; D uncertain. Germline loops: CDR1 GTSNPN, CDR2 SVGIG (reference sequence). CDR3 length equals 11 residues. The ends were cut back, 1 base at V and 8 bases at J, with 8 bases in the middle.

As to this clone: The sample carries other DNA sequences with the same CDR3. The chain combines TRBV27 with TRBJ2-7; tentatively, D is TRBD1 or TRBD2 (5 bases each). The germline V gene encodes CDR1 MNHEY and CDR2 SMNVEV (reference sequence). Deletions cut 2 bases from V and 3 bases from J, with 11 bases between. There are 14 residues in the CDR3. CDR3 residues: CASSLTGTLYEQYF. For the CDR3, the DNA is TGTGCCAGCAGTTTAACGGGGACCCTCTACGAGCAGTACTTC.

As concerns this clone: The same CDR3 also results from other DNA sequences found in this sample. The V call is TRBV28, the J call TRBJ2-7, with TRBD1 matching over 9 bases. J lost 1 base, V lost 3 bases, and 7 bases had no gene match. The germline V gene encodes CDR1 MDHEN and CDR2 SYDVKM. The CDR3 consists of 16 residues. The CDR3 is CASSFSRDRVSYEQYF. CDR3 nucleotide sequence: TGTGCCAGCAGTTTCTCCCGGGACAGGGTTTCCTACGAGCAGTACTTC.

The rearrangement links TRBV27 to TRBJ1-1; 9 nucleotides line up with TRBD1. The CDR3 is made up of 15 amino acids. Trimming cost V 1 base and J 1 base; bases outside gene matches: 1. In germline, CDR1 is MNHEY, CDR2 SMNVEV (reference sequence). The CDR3 DNA reads TGTGCCAGCAGTTTATGGGGACAGGGGAACACTGAAGCTTTCTTT. Amino acids: CASSLWGQGNTEAFF.

This rearrangement joins TRBV7-9 to TRBJ1-4, with 9 bases fitting TRBD1. Germline CDR1 is SEHNR and CDR2 is FQNEAQ (reference sequence). The CDR3 covers 17 residues. V shed 4 bases and J 6 bases; nucleotides not matched to a gene: 12. For the CDR3, the DNA is TGTGCCAGCAGCTCCGTCCCGGGACAGGGTACGGATGAAAAACTGTTTTTT. The encoded protein is CASSSVPGQGTDEKLFF. The full variable domain, in which reference TRBV7-9 and TRBJ1-4 provide the parts outside the CDR3, is DTGVSQNPRHKITKRGQNVTFRCDPISEHNRLYWYRQTLGQGPEFLTYFQNEAQLEKSRLLSDRFSAERPKGSFSTLEIQRTEQGDSAMYLCASSSVPGQGTDEKLFFGSGTQLSVL.

Comments on this clone: Since a much larger clone is just one base distant, this may be a read error. In the same sample, other DNA sequences code for this CDR3. The rearrangement joins TRBV5-6 to TRBJ2-1, with D unclear. CDR1 SGHDT and CDR2 YYEEEE come from the germline V gene. Trimming shortened V by 0 bases and J by 6 bases, and 4 bases separated the two germline ends. The CDR3 has 12 amino acids. CDR3 nucleotides: TGTGCCAGCAGCTTGGGGGGCAATGAGCAGTTCTTC. This sequence encodes CASSLGGNEQFF.

The rearrangement joins TRBV6-5 to TRBJ2-5, with TRBD1 matching 10 bases. The germline V gene encodes CDR1 MNHEY and CDR2 SVGAGI. The CDR3 is 15 amino acids. With V trimmed by 6 bases and J by 5 bases, 9 bases remained unmatched. The CDR3 DNA reads as TGTGCCAGCAGGACAGGGGGCTTAGCAGTGGAGACCCAGTACTTC. Protein: CASRTGGLAVETQYF.

This chain connects TRBV25-1 to TRBJ2-5; TRBD2 matches 7 bases. J lost 2 bases, V lost 7 bases, and 10 bases had no gene match. CDR1 and CDR2 from the germline V gene are MGHDK and SYGVNS. There are 15 residues in the CDR3. CDR3 in amino acids: CASTGVREGQETQYF. The CDR3 nucleotides read TGTGCCAGCACGGGGGTCAGGGAGGGACAAGAGACCCAGTACTTC.

The V gene is TRBV13, the J gene TRBJ2-1; 12 bases line up with TRBD2. After removal of 5 bases from V and 10 bases from J, the junction contained 9 bases not matched to a gene. The CDR3 has 15 residues. Germline V gives CDR1 PRHDT, CDR2 FYEKMQ (reference sequence). CDR3 sequence (DNA): TGTGCCAGCAGCCCCAGGACTAGCGGGGTGTACGAGCAGTTCTTC. This codes for CASSPRTSGVYEQFF.

The chain uses TRBV5-5 and TRBJ1-1, with D perhaps matching TRBD1 (5 bases). The CDR3 runs 15 residues. Germline CDR1 SGHKS, CDR2 YYEKEE (reference sequence). V lost 2 bases and J lost 3, with 14 bases in between. DNA of the CDR3: TGTGCCAGCAGCTTATTTAGCAGGGACGACACTGAAGCTTTCTTT. Translating gives CASSLFSRDDTEAFF.

V and J are TRBV2 and TRBJ2-5, with D tentatively TRBD1 (6 bases). CDR1 and CDR2 (germline): SNHLY, FYNNEI. The CDR3 has 17 residues. The germline V and J ends were trimmed by 2 bases and 1 base, with 17 bases remaining between them. Written as DNA, the CDR3 is TGTGCCAGCAGTGAAAAAGGGGGAGCCGGGGCCCAAGAGACCCAGTACTTC. This translates into CASSEKGGAGAQETQYF.

V is TRBV7-9 and J is TRBJ2-7; D call uncertain. The CDR3 sequence is 12 residues long. Germline V gene sequence: CDR1 SEHNR, CDR2 FQNEAQ (reference sequence). Trimming removed 4 bases at V and 2 bases at J, with 6 bases between. The CDR3 is CASSSEPYEQYF. Here the CDR3 DNA reads TGTGCCAGCAGCTCGGAGCCCTACGAGCAGTACTTC.

The chain has TRBV11-3 and TRBJ2-7; D gene uncertain. The V gene lost 1 base and the J gene lost 0 bases, with 7 bases spanning the gap. CDR1 is SGHNT and CDR2 is YENEEA in the germline V gene. The CDR3 sequence is 14 residues long. The CDR3 DNA reads as TGTGCCAGCAGCTTAGGCCCGCACTCCTACGAGCAGTACTTC. It yields the protein CASSLGPHSYEQYF.

The V and J genes are TRBV9 and TRBJ2-3, with D possibly TRBD2 on 6 matching bases. The germline gives CDR1 SGDLS, CDR2 YYNGEE. This CDR3 is 15 amino acids long. With 6 bases removed from V and 0 bases from J, the gap between germline ends came to 14 bases. The CDR3 DNA is TGTGCCAGCACCCCGGGAGTTACTAGCACAGATACGCAGTATTTT. Its translation is CASTPGVTSTDTQYF. Using reference TRBV9 and TRBJ2-3 for the parts outside the CDR3, the full variable domain is DSGVTQTPKHLITATGQRVTLRCSPRSGDLSVYWYQQSLDQGLQFLIQYYNGEERAKGNILERFSAQQFPDLHSELNLSSLELGDSALYFCASTPGVTSTDTQYFGPGTRLTVL.

This clone was recorded once. This chain links TRBV11-2 with TRBJ2-1; 12 positions agree with TRBD2. Germline V lookup: CDR1 SGHAT, CDR2 FQNNGV. Trimming at V came to 3 bases and at J to 8 bases, leaving 5 bases not matched to a gene. CDR3 length: 15 amino acids. In DNA form, the CDR3 reads TGTGCCAGCAGCTTGTCTAGCGGGAGGGGCCATGAGCAGTTCTTC. Translation: CASSLSSGRGHEQFF. The whole variable domain, filled in from reference TRBV11-2 and TRBJ2-1, reads EAGVAQSPRYKIIEKRQSVAFWCNPISGHATLYWYQQILGQGPKLLIQFQNNGVVDDSQLPKDRFSAERLKGVDSTLKIQPAKLEDSAVYLCASSLSSGRGHEQFFGPGTRLTVL.

The chain carries TRBV27 and TRBJ2-5, with TRBD2 matching 8 bases. This CDR3 region has 14 residues. V shed 0 bases, J shed 9 bases, and the junction held 6 bases outside the gene matches. CDR1 and CDR2 from the germline V gene are MNHEY and SMNVEV (reference sequence). DNA for the CDR3: TGTGCCAGCAGTTTATCGGCGGGAGGACCCCCCCAGTACTTC. Translation: CASSLSAGGPPQYF.

This rearrangement joins TRBV7-9 to TRBJ2-1; D is ambiguous. CDR1 is SEHNR and CDR2 is FQNEAQ in the germline V gene (reference sequence). The V end lost 6 bases, the J end lost 7 bases, and 16 bases lay between the germline ends. This CDR3 has 14 amino acids. CDR3 residues: CASRKGAPGNEQFF. The CDR3 DNA is TGTGCCAGCAGAAAAGGCGCTCCAGGTAATGAGCAGTTCTTC.

This chain joins TRBV7-8 and TRBJ1-5, with 9 bases aligning to TRBD1. The CDR3 consists of 15 residues. V was clipped by 4 bases and J by 5 bases; unmatched bases: 6. The germline gives CDR1 SGHVS, CDR2 FQNEAQ. In nucleotides, the CDR3 is TGTGCCAGCAGCTCAAGGGACAGGGTGGATCAGCCCCAGCATTTT. Its protein is CASSSRDRVDQPQHF.

V is TRBV25-1 and J is TRBJ1-2; a possible D gene is TRBD1 (5 bases). Germline-derived CDR1 and CDR2 are MGHDK and SYGVNS. Trimming removed 5 bases from V and 0 bases from J, with 16 bases in between. This CDR3 region has 16 residues. CDR3 sequence (DNA): TGTGCCAGCAGTCCCCCCTTCCGGGGGACTAACTATGGCTACACCTTC. Translation: CASSPPFRGTNYGYTF.

The chain uses TRBV6-6 and TRBJ1-1; 9 nucleotides match TRBD1. Losses at the gene ends were 6 bases for V and 7 bases for J; bases not matched to a gene: 12. CDR1 and CDR2 (germline): MNHNY, SVGAGI (reference sequence). The CDR3 is made up of 15 amino acids. The DNA for the CDR3 is TGTGCCAGCAGGACCGACAGGGGGGTAAGAAGTGAAGCTTTCTTT. The encoded protein is CASRTDRGVRSEAFF.